These T cell receptor beta chains were read from a single sample in a study of T cells in Graves' hyperthyroidism and ophthalmopathy. TCRdb used MiXCR to reprocess the multiplex PCR reads, holding one entry per CDR3 protein. The sample shows about 250,000 distinct CDR3 sequences, 24% of them seen only once. The sequencing sample was made of blood. Every receptor here comes from a woman in her 40s with Graves' ophthalmopathy. CDR3s leave out the opening cysteine and the closing phenylalanine or tryptophan. D genes are given only for firm matches. Clone size is not always given. Where it is, it says once, few, many or a class for expanded clones.

TRBD1,TRBJ1-3,many,TRBV6-4,ASRKGSGQGNTIY
NA,TRBJ1-2,few,TRBV30,ACLREVGYGYT
NA,TRBJ2-7,many,TRBV5-1,ASSLADRNYEQY
NA,TRBJ2-7,many,TRBV9,ASSVSGQAVYEQY
NA,TRBJ2-7,many,TRBV15,ATSRDQGGNYEQY
NA,TRBJ1-1,many,TRBV5-1,ATRTEMNTEAF
NA,TRBJ1-2,many,TRBV30,AHLQGAGENYGYT
TRBD2,TRBJ2-3,many,TRBV27,ASSSLLAGGADTQY
NA,TRBJ2-2,many,TRBV5-1,ASSGAGPGGTGELF
NA,TRBJ1-1,many,TRBV12-3/TRBV12-4,ASSPPGLLTEAF
NA,TRBJ2-7,many,TRBV11-2,ASSLLGQGDHEQY
NA,TRBJ1-2,many,TRBV19,ASSAKIPGPGGLGYT
NA,TRBJ1-1,many,TRBV20-1,SASPSPVGSTEAF
NA,TRBJ1-1,NA,TRBV11-2,ASSPGHGEVNTEAF
TRBD2,TRBJ2-1,few,TRBV4-2,ASSPLFGLAGGLAYNEQF
TRBD1,TRBJ2-5,NA,TRBV27,ASSLWGQGQETQY
TRBD1,TRBJ2-7,NA,TRBV29-1,SVERQGAEQY
TRBD2,TRBJ2-5,few,TRBV7-9,ASSLGGESRTQY
TRBD1,TRBJ1-5,many,TRBV7-8,ASSLTGTGTIKGNQPQH
NA,TRBJ2-5,NA,TRBV20-1,SAPEGRETQY
NA,TRBJ1-5,NA,TRBV7-2,ASSITASNQPQH
NA,TRBJ1-1,once,TRBV28,ATATEGGYTEAF
TRBD1,TRBJ2-2,many,TRBV5-6,ASSAGTGVAGELF
NA,TRBJ2-7,many,TRBV6-5,ASSYSSGWAVYEQY
NA,TRBJ1-5,NA,TRBV2,ASSEDRHGDQPQH
TRBD2,TRBJ2-2,NA,TRBV7-9,ASRNPAGGAGELF
NA,TRBJ2-7,many,TRBV28,ASRSPGQIYEQY
TRBD2,TRBJ2-2,few,TRBV27,ASVTSGLAGGPTGELF
NA,TRBJ1-2,many,TRBV19,ASSIGQTDGYT
NA,TRBJ1-1,many,TRBV20-1,SASPGRINTEAF
NA,TRBJ2-5,many,TRBV15,ATSRAPGTQY
NA,TRBJ1-1,many,TRBV12-3/TRBV12-4,ASNRGARGTEAF
NA,TRBJ2-7,many,TRBV6-5,AIFRGESYEQY
TRBD1,TRBJ1-6,many,TRBV27,ASRTDRVYSPLH
NA,TRBJ1-1,many,TRBV5-1,ASSRTQGSTEAF
NA,TRBJ2-7,many,TRBV6-2/TRBV6-3,ASTPTDTYEQY
NA,TRBJ2-5,NA,TRBV20-1,SAPYPQAQETQY
NA,TRBJ2-6,NA,TRBV6-1,ASSARDGANVLT
NA,TRBJ2-5,many,TRBV6-5,ASMAARLWETQY
TRBD2,TRBJ2-7,NA,TRBV30,AWSVQASGSYEQY
NA,TRBJ1-2,many,TRBV15,ATSRVGTGRFDGYT
NA,TRBJ2-5,NA,TRBV6-4,ASRASFRETQY
NA,TRBJ1-5,NA,TRBV6-1,ASSESVTRQPQH
NA,TRBJ1-2,NA,TRBV6-2/TRBV6-3,ASSSSDPQSNYGYT
NA,TRBJ1-1,many,TRBV30,ACRLRTEAF
NA,TRBJ1-1,many,TRBV5-1,ASKGGQGYGSNTEAF
NA,TRBJ1-1,many,TRBV19,ASTPTGNTEAF
NA,TRBJ1-2,many,TRBV7-2,ASSLEQGAYGYT
NA,TRBJ2-5,many,TRBV20-1,SAETSQETQY
TRBD1,TRBJ1-5,NA,TRBV12-3/TRBV12-4,ASRSEDRGQQPQH
NA,TRBJ2-7,many,TRBV27,ASSLLGREQY
NA,TRBJ2-7,many,TRBV2,ASSEEGGSGQY
NA,TRBJ1-2,NA,TRBV7-2,ASSLIGSGRGYI
NA,TRBJ2-2,many,TRBV5-1,ASSVNRGGNTGELF
NA,TRBJ1-1,few,TRBV27,ASSSLAGTEAF
TRBD2,TRBJ2-2,many,TRBV7-2,ASTLSGSNTGELF
TRBD1,TRBJ1-5,many,TRBV7-2,ASSQTGARWQPQH